This T cell receptor (beta chain) was observed in a study of blood T cell repertoires in COVID-19. The CDR3 is 14 residues long. Germline-derived CDR1 and CDR2 are MDHEN and SYDVKM. V lost 7 bases, J lost 4 bases, and 16 bases lay in between. Clones were read by immunoSEQ multiplex PCR, and TCRdb kept only the in-frame ones, dropping some. This table holds about 120,000 clones, almost 85% found once. Specimen: peripheral blood. The receptor was isolated from a man in his 70s with active or convalescent COVID-19. The chain recombines TRBV28 with TRBJ1-2; possibly TRBD1 for D (5 bases). This CDR3 reads CASTPRQGGYGYTF. The DNA of the CDR3 is TGTGCCAGCACCCCGCGGCAGGGCGGCTATGGCTACACCTTC.